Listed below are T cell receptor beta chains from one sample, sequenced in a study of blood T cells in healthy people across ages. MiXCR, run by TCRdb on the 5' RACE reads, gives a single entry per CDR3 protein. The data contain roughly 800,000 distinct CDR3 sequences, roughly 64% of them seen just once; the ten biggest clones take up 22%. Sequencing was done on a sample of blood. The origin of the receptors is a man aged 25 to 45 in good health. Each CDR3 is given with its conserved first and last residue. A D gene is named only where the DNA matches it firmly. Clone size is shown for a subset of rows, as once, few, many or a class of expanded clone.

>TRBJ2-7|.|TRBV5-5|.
CASSLVADRSYEQYF
TGTGCCAGCAGCTTGGTGGCGGACCGCTCCTACGAGCAGTACTTC
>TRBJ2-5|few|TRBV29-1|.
CSVVPGPGETQYF
TGCAGCGTTGTGCCCGGGCCGGGAGAGACCCAGTACTTC
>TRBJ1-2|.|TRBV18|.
CASSPSNQGFYGYTF
TGTGCCAGCTCACCAAGTAACCAGGGTTTCTATGGCTACACCTTC
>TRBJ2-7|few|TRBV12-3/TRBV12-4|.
CASSRGGMMQEQYF
TGTGCCAGCAGTCGGGGTGGGATGATGCAAGAGCAGTACTTC
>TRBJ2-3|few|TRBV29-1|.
CSVERTDTQYF
TGCAGCGTTGAACGGACAGATACGCAGTATTTT
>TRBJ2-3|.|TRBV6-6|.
CASLGVSTDTQYF
TGTGCCAGCTTAGGTGTTAGCACAGATACGCAGTATTTT
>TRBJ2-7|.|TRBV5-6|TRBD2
CASSFGLAGGPRFYEQYF
TGTGCCAGCAGCTTCGGACTAGCGGGAGGACCCCGCTTCTACGAGCAGTACTTC
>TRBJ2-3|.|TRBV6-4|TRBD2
CASSATGGSTDTQYF
TGTGCCAGCAGTGCCACGGGGGGGAGCACAGATACGCAGTATTTT
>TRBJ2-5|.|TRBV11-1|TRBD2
CASSLAPATSGYSDEQYF
TGTGCCAGCAGCTTAGCTCCCGCGACTAGCGGGTACTCGGATGAGCAGTACTTC
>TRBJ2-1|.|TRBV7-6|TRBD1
CASSQTGGEHYYNEQFF
TGTGCCAGCAGCCAGACAGGGGGGGAGCATTACTACAATGAGCAGTTCTTC
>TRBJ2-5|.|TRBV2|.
CASSEVPQYF
TGTGCCAGCAGTGAAGTCCCCCAGTACTTC
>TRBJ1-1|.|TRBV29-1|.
CSVFAGTMNTEAFF
TGCAGCGTTTTCGCAGGCACCATGAACACTGAAGCTTTCTTT
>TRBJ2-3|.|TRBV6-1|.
CASNLDTPTDTQYF
TGTGCCAGCAATCTGGACACCCCGACAGATACGCAGTATTTT
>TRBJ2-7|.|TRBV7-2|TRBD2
CASSSPSGGYEQYF
TGTGCCAGCAGCTCCCCCTCGGGGGGCTACGAGCAGTACTTC
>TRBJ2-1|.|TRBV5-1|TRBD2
CASSPPTRLAGVDEQFF
TGCGCCAGCAGCCCCCCGACCCGCCTAGCGGGGGTAGATGAGCAGTTCTTC
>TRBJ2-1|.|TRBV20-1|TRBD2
CSARSGTSGYNEQFF
TGCAGTGCTCGATCCGGGACTAGCGGCTACAATGAGCAGTTCTTC
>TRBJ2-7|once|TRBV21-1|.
CASSKNVSYEQYF
TGTGCCAGCAGCAAAAACGTGAGCTACGAGCAGTACTTC
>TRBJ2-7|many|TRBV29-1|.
CSVVWGSWQYF
TGCAGCGTTGTATGGGGGTCCTGGCAGTACTTC
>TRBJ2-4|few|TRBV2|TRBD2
CASFIGLAGGPFPNIQYF
TGTGCCAGCTTTATTGGACTAGCGGGAGGGCCATTTCCAAACATTCAGTACTTC
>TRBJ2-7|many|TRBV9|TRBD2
CASSASAGDSYEQYF
TGTGCCAGCAGCGCTTCGGCGGGAGACTCCTACGAGCAGTACTTC
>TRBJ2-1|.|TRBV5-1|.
CASSMTVHEQFF
TGCGCCAGCAGCATGACTGTGCATGAGCAGTTCTTC
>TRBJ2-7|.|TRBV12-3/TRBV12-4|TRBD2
CASSRPGGYEQYF
TGTGCCAGCAGCCGCCCGGGGGGGTACGAGCAGTACTTC
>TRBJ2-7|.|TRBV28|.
CASSASSPVYEQYF
TGTGCCAGCAGTGCCTCCTCCCCGGTCTACGAGCAGTACTTC
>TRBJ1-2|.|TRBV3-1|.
CASSQGGMDRGYTF
TGTGCCAGCAGCCAAGGGGGGATGGATCGTGGCTACACCTTC
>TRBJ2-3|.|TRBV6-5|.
CASRDGDTQYF
TGTGCCAGCAGGGATGGTGATACGCAGTATTTT
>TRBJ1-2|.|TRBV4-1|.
CASSQDSTVARYGYTF
TGCGCCAGCAGCCAAGATTCGACCGTTGCCCGGTATGGCTACACCTTC
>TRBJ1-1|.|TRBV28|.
CASSDTNEAFF
TGTGCCAGCAGTGACACTAATGAAGCTTTCTTT
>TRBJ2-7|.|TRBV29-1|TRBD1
CSVPGQGFSEQYF
TGCAGCGTCCCGGGACAGGGTTTTAGCGAGCAGTACTTC
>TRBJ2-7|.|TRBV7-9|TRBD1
CASSLPLIGQGYEQYF
TGTGCCAGCAGCTTACCATTAATAGGACAGGGCTACGAGCAGTACTTC
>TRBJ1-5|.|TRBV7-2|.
CASSLEETEGAQHF
TGTGCCAGCAGCTTAGAGGAGACCGAAGGGGCCCAGCATTTT
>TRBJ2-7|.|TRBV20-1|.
CSARDQGGDYGQYF
TGCAGTGCTAGAGATCAGGGGGGTGACTATGGGCAGTACTTC
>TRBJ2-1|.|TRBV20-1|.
CSANGRGSYNEQFF
TGCAGTGCTAACGGACGGGGCTCCTACAATGAGCAGTTCTTC
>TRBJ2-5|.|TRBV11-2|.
CASSTRSGQIQETQYF
TGTGCCAGCAGCACCCGCAGCGGACAGATCCAAGAGACCCAGTACTTC
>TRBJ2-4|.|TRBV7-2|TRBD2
CASSSGGEDIQYF
TGTGCCAGCAGCTCGGGGGGGGAGGACATTCAGTACTTC
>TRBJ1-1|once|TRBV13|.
CASSLAQGFAGVNTEAFF
TGTGCCAGCAGCTTAGCCCAGGGGTTTGCAGGGGTGAACACTGAAGCTTTCTTT
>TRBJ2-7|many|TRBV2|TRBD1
CASRDGQGGEQYF
TGTGCCAGCAGAGATGGACAGGGCGGCGAGCAGTACTTC
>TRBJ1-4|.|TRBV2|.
CASTVPTNEKLFF
TGTGCCAGCACGGTTCCAACTAATGAAAAACTGTTTTTT
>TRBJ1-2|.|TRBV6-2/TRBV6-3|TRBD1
CASSYQGEYGYGYTF
TGTGCCAGCAGTTATCAGGGGGAATATGGATATGGCTACACCTTC
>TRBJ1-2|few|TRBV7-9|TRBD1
CASSLQGQGPWWGYTF
TGTGCCAGCAGCTTACAAGGACAGGGCCCTTGGTGGGGCTACACCTTC
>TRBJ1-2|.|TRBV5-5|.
CASRLQSGPGGYTF
TGTGCCAGCAGACTGCAGTCCGGCCCGGGAGGCTACACCTTC
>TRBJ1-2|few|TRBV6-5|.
CASSYPGGNFYGYTF
TGTGCCAGCAGTTACCCGGGTGGGAATTTCTATGGCTACACCTTC
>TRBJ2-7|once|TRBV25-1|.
CASGEGQRLTSGSYNEQYF
TGTGCCAGCGGAGAGGGACAGCGTCTTACTAGCGGCTCCTACAATGAGCAGTACTTC